This T cell receptor (beta chain) stems from a study of T cells in Graves' hyperthyroidism and ophthalmopathy. RNA transcripts provided the source from which TCR beta CDR3 regions were amplified. First-round RT-PCR targeting the TCR CDR3 was performed with the HTBI primer set. TCRdb reanalysed the multiplex PCR reads using MiXCR and keeps one entry per CDR3 protein. The repertoire consists of approximately 530,000 distinct CDR3 sequences, with over 15% occurring once and the leading ten covering 15% to 20%. A word on this clonotype: Its target is unknown.

Patients between 18 and 65 years old had hyperthyroidism, newly diagnosed and lasting under 2 months. Each diagnosis drew on symptoms, thyroxine, TRAb, thyroid ultrasound and orbital computed tomography findings. General observations from the study: Clonotypes that were expanded in thyroid above 0.001 mostly appeared in blood too. Ophthalmopathy and stable hyperthyroidism were told apart by a 13 V-J model.

Per germline, CDR1 SGHVS and CDR2 FNYEAQ. V dropped 2 bases and J dropped 5 bases, with 7 bases sitting between them. The CDR3 runs to 13 residues. The chain links TRBV7-6 to TRBJ2-4, with a possible D match to TRBD2 (5 bases). Source material: blood. The receptor comes from a woman under 30 with Graves' hyperthyroidism. The CDR3 coding sequence is TGTGCCAGCAGCTTAAGCGGAGAAAACATTCAGTACTTC. It translates to CASSLSGENIQYF. The full variable domain, in which reference TRBV7-6 and TRBJ2-4 provide the parts outside the CDR3, is GAGVSQSPRYKVTKRGQDVALRCDPISGHVSLYWYRQALGQGPEFLTYFNYEAQQDKSGLPNDRFSAERPEGSISTLTIQRTEQRDSAMYRCASSLSGENIQYFGAGTRLSVL.